The next 24 T cell receptor beta chains were all read from a single sample in a study of tumor-infiltrating lymphocytes in glioblastoma multiforme. TCR beta libraries were built from RNA through three nested multiplex PCR rounds using modified ARM-PCR. TCRdb ran MiXCR on the multiplex PCR reads and lists one entry per CDR3 protein. The repertoire holds roughly 9,600 distinct CDR3 sequences, with about 66% as singletons. What was sequenced was brain tumor tissue. The origin of the receptors is a male donor with glioblastoma.

This clonotype was picked up a small number of times. The rearrangement uses TRBV28 and TRBJ2-3, with no clear D. Per germline, CDR1 MDHEN and CDR2 SYDVKM. The germline V and J ends were trimmed by 2 bases and 5 bases, with 5 bases remaining between them. The CDR3 extends over 12 amino acids. CDR3 nucleotide sequence: TGTGCCAGCAGTTTACTAGGAGATACGCAGTATTTT. Translated: CASSLLGDTQYF.

The rearrangement joins TRBV11-1 to TRBJ1-1; 9 nucleotides line up with TRBD1. This CDR3 comprises 15 residues. Germline V gene lookup returns CDR1 SGHAT and CDR2 FQDESV (reference sequence). The ends lost 6 bases at V and 4 bases at J; junction bases unmatched: 9. Here the CDR3 reads CASSLPVTGGTEAFF. Written as DNA, the CDR3 is TGTGCCAGCAGTCTCCCGGTGACAGGGGGCACTGAAGCTTTCTTT. The whole variable domain, filled in from reference TRBV11-1 and TRBJ1-1, reads EAEVAQSPRYKITEKSQAVAFWCDPISGHATLYWYRQILGQGPELLVQFQDESVVDDSQLPKDRFSAERLKGVDSTLKIQPAELGDSAMYLCASSLPVTGGTEAFFGQGTRLTVV.

As concerns this clonotype: A junction boundary mismatches the germline segment, possibly from a read error. This sequence joins TRBV14 and TRBJ1-2, with D possibly being TRBD1 (5 bases). Germline V gene sequence: CDR1 SGHDN, CDR2 FVKESK. The CDR3 length is 15 residues. CDR3 coding DNA: TGTGCCAGCCGCCAAGTGCCAGGGAAGCCGGGAGGTTACACCTTC. Protein sequence: CASRQVPGKPGGYTF.

Regarding this clonotype: A read error may account for a junction end that differs from germline. The chain couples TRBV30 to TRBJ2-6, with D tentatively TRBD1 (5 bases). This CDR3 is built from 14 residues. Germline CDR1 is GTSNPN and CDR2 is SVGIG (reference sequence). The CDR3 DNA reads TGTGCCTGTACAAGGTGCCCTGGGGCCAACGCCCTGACTTTC. Its protein is CACTRCPGANALTF.

The chain is built from TRBV4-2 and TRBJ2-5; 12 bases are a match to TRBD2. J was trimmed by 1 base and V by 4 bases; bases with no gene match: 4. Germline V gene sequence: CDR1 LGHNA, CDR2 YNFKEQ. CDR3 length: 16 residues. This chain's CDR3 is CASSLETSGSQETQYF. The CDR3 region has the DNA TGTGCCAGCAGCCTAGAGACTAGCGGGAGCCAAGAGACCCAGTACTTC.

This clonotype was detected only once. One end of the junction varies from germline; a read error may be responsible. This chain links TRBV5-5 with TRBJ2-2; a possible D gene is TRBD2 (6 bases). In germline, CDR1 is SGHKS, CDR2 YYEKEE (reference sequence). The CDR3 spans 16 residues. In nucleotides, the CDR3 is TGTGCCAGCAGCTCGGAGCCAGCGGCGAGCACCGGGGGGCTGTTTTTT. Encoded protein: CASSSEPAASTGGLFF.

With respect to this clonotype: A much bigger clone sits one base away, suggesting this may be a read error. This CDR3 reads CSVDSQGAVGETQYF. The CDR3 bases are TGCAGCGTTGATTCGCAGGGGGCGGTAGGGGAGACCCAGTACTTC. The V and J genes are TRBV29-1 and TRBJ2-5, with 8 bases fitting TRBD1. With V trimmed by 3 bases and J by 5 bases, 11 bases remained unmatched. The germline V gene encodes CDR1 SQVTM and CDR2 ANQGSEA. The CDR3 extends over 15 amino acids.

Points on this clonotype: An end of the junction does not agree with germline; a read error may underlie this. The CDR3, as DNA: TGTACCAGCAGACGGGAAGGGAGGTACCAAGGGACCCAGTACTTC. It encodes CTSRREGRYQGTQYF. The chain links TRBV6-5 to TRBJ2-5, with D possibly TRBD2 on 6 matching bases. Germline lookup yields CDR1 MNHEY and CDR2 SVGAGI. The length of the CDR3 is 15 residues.

This chain joins TRBV11-2 and TRBJ2-1; TRBD1 matches at 7 bases. CDR1 SGHAT and CDR2 FQNNGV come from the germline V gene. The ends lost 2 bases at V and 7 bases at J; junction bases unmatched: 5. The CDR3 length is 14 residues. The CDR3 protein is CASSLTEQGNEQFF. The CDR3 DNA reads as TGTGCCAGCAGCTTAACGGAACAGGGGAATGAGCAGTTCTTC.

This rearrangement joins TRBV10-3 to TRBJ2-2; TRBD1 matches at 8 bases. CDR1 ENHRY and CDR2 SYGVKD come from the germline V gene. The CDR3 has 14 amino acids. Unmatched junction bases numbered 9, after V lost 11 bases and J lost 4 bases. The CDR3 protein is CAAESGGSTGELFF. Here the CDR3 DNA reads TGTGCCGCAGAATCAGGGGGCAGCACCGGGGAGCTGTTTTTT.

Concerning this clonotype: Relative to the germline gene, one junction end is altered; a read error may explain this. V usage is TRBV24-1 and J usage is TRBJ2-1; the D gene is possibly TRBD2 (5 bases). Germline CDR1 KGHDR, CDR2 SFDVKD. This CDR3 has 15 residues. The CDR3 protein is CATIDFGSVENEQFF. The CDR3 DNA reads as TGTGCCACCATTGATTTCGGTAGCGTAGAAAATGAGCAGTTCTTC.

With respect to this clonotype: A read error may explain this, as a much larger clone is one base away. This chain links TRBV29-1 with TRBJ2-5; 8 bases agree with TRBD1. The CDR3 has 15 amino acids. Germline V gene sequence: CDR1 SQVTM, CDR2 ANQGSEA. The CDR3 DNA reads TGCGGCGTTGATTTGCAGGGGGCGGTAGGGGAGACCCAGTACTTC. This encodes CGVDLQGAVGETQYF.

About this clonotype: As the CDR3 is not closed by the conserved phenylalanine or tryptophan, this likely results from a read error. The J gene is TRBJ2-3, the V gene TRBV11-1; possible D gene TRBD2, 5 bases. V lost 5 bases to trimming and J lost 3 bases, with 15 bases between them. This CDR3 comprises 15 residues. Germline V gene sequence: CDR1 SGHAT, CDR2 FQDESV (reference sequence). As DNA, the CDR3 is TGTGCCAGCAGCCGGGGTACCCCGGGGACAGATACGCAGTATTCT. Protein sequence: CASSRGTPGTDTQYS.

The sample holds many counts of this clonotype. This chain connects TRBV11-1 to TRBJ2-3; 7 bases agree with TRBD1. J gave up 2 bases and V 3 bases, and 8 bases lay outside the gene matches. The CDR3 is made up of 16 amino acids. CDR1 is SGHAT and CDR2 is FQDESV in the germline V gene (reference sequence). The CDR3 protein is CASSFFGQVDTDTQYF. In nucleotides, the CDR3 is TGTGCCAGCAGCTTTTTCGGACAGGTAGACACAGATACGCAGTATTTT. Complete variable domain (other parts from reference TRBV11-1 and TRBJ2-3): EAEVAQSPRYKITEKSQAVAFWCDPISGHATLYWYRQILGQGPELLVQFQDESVVDDSQLPKDRFSAERLKGVDSTLKIQPAELGDSAMYLCASSFFGQVDTDTQYFGPGTRLTVL.

As for this clonotype: Since no conserved phenylalanine or tryptophan closes the CDR3, a read error is the likely cause. This chain connects TRBV20-1 to TRBJ1-3, with 9 positions matching TRBD1. The germline CDR1 and CDR2 sequences are DFQATT and SNEGSKA (reference sequence). This CDR3 contains 13 residues. CDR3 nucleotide sequence: TGCAATGCTCCACAGGGGGCTGGAGACACCATATATCTT. It is translated as CNAPQGAGDTIYL.

Comment on this clonotype: At one end, the junction sequence differs from germline, possibly due to a read error. The chain links TRBV6-6 to TRBJ1-5; a weak D match, TRBD1 (5 bases). The CDR3 is made up of 15 amino acids. Germline CDR1 is MNHNY and CDR2 is SVGAGI (reference sequence). CDR3 amino acids: CASSYSVGPNQPQHF. The CDR3 DNA is TGTGCAAGCAGTTACTCGGTGGGACCGAATCAGCCCCAGCATTTT.

The CDR3 region has the DNA TGTGCCAGCAGCTTGGCGGTCGGACAGGGGTACGAGCAGTACGTC. Its translation: CASSLAVGQGYEQYV. The chain has TRBV5-4 and TRBJ2-7, with TRBD1 matching 9 bases. J was trimmed by 4 bases and V by 0 bases; bases with no gene match: 5. Germline V CDR1 and CDR2: SGHNT, YYREEE (reference sequence). The length of the CDR3 is 15 residues.

Judged by abundance, this clonotype is medium-sized. The chain uses TRBV5-4 and TRBJ2-2, with 10 bases fitting TRBD1. CDR3 length: 18 amino acids. V gave up 4 bases and J gave up 3 bases; unmatched junction bases: 12. CDR1 is SGHNT, CDR2 YYREEE, per germline (reference sequence). DNA of the CDR3: TGTGCCAGCAGCACCGACCGGGACAGGGGTGTGGACACCGGGGAGCTGTTTTTT. Protein: CASSTDRDRGVDTGELFF.

V gene TRBV7-9 combines with J gene TRBJ2-5, with a weak D call TRBD1 (8 bases). The length of the CDR3 is 17 residues. Germline-derived CDR1 and CDR2 are SEHNR and FQNEAQ (reference sequence). The V end was cut by 5 bases, the J end by 5 bases, with 24 bases between. DNA of the CDR3: TGTGCCAGCAGCACCCGGACAGGGTCGACCGGGGGGGAGACCCAGTACTTC. Translating it yields CASSTRTGSTGGETQYF.

This clonotype is judged large (0.1 to 1%). V gene TRBV20-1 combines with J gene TRBJ2-4; 10 bases are a match to TRBD1. V gave up 0 bases and J gave up 0 bases; unmatched junction bases: 11. The CDR3 runs to 19 residues. The germline V gene encodes CDR1 DFQATT and CDR2 SNEGSKA (reference sequence). The DNA for the CDR3 is TGCAGTGCTAGAGACCCGGACAGGGGGATTCGGAAAGCCAAAAACATTCAGTACTTC. This codes for CSARDPDRGIRKAKNIQYF.

Concerning this clonotype: Germline is not matched at one junction end, which may reflect a read error. Here the CDR3 reads CSANRARGLADTQCF. The CDR3 region has the DNA TGCAGTGCTAATAGGGCGAGGGGATTAGCAGATACGCAGTGTTTT. This rearrangement joins TRBV20-1 to TRBJ2-3; perhaps D is TRBD1 or TRBD2 (5 bases each). CDR1 DFQATT and CDR2 SNEGSKA come from the germline V gene (reference sequence). This CDR3 contains 15 residues.

This chain links TRBV11-2 with TRBJ2-1, with TRBD2 matching 7 bases. From germline, CDR1 is SGHAT and CDR2 FQNNGV. V lost 1 base, J lost 6 bases, and 15 bases stayed unmatched. The CDR3 has 18 amino acids. In DNA form, the CDR3 reads TGTGCCAGCAGCTTAGTACCCCTCCGGGCGGGAGAAAGCAATGAGCAGTTCTTC. This translates into CASSLVPLRAGESNEQFF.

This clonotype came up many times. The chain employs TRBV28 and TRBJ1-1; D is undetermined. The V gene's germline CDR1 is MDHEN and CDR2 SYDVKM. V was clipped by 6 bases and J by 4 bases, with 12 bases between them. This CDR3 is built from 13 residues. This chain's CDR3 is CASSLGRRTEAFF. The CDR3 DNA reads TGTGCCAGCAGCCTCGGGCGGCGCACTGAAGCTTTCTTT.

The CDR3 sequence is CSALATNEKLFF. The CDR3 DNA reads TGCAGCGCCCTCGCAACTAATGAAAAACTGTTTTTT. The chain recombines TRBV29-1 with TRBJ1-4; D unresolved. V lost 7 bases, J lost 0 bases, and 6 bases lay in between. Germline V lookup: CDR1 SQVTM, CDR2 ANQGSEA. The CDR3 runs 12 residues.